The 30 T cell receptor beta chains in this list originate from one sample, sequenced in a study of Ad26.COV2.S vaccination and SARS-CoV-2 variants. Sample treatment: around 19 received Ad26.COV2.S at low or high dose, single or two shots; about 5 received placebo; per-sample allocation not given. Collection of the samples took place on day 63 after the first injection of vaccine or placebo. Assay: immunoSEQ multiplex PCR; the TCRdb copy retains only in-frame clones and omits some. The data show approximately 410,000 clones, with 80% to 95% seen just once and approximately 1.7% held by the top ten. Here the sequenced sample was peripheral blood, taken in a trial of Ad26.COV2.S vaccine versus placebo. Receptors were obtained from a person aged 18-65 years who received the Ad26.COV2.S COVID-19 vaccine or a placebo.

The chain employs TRBV5-8 and TRBJ1-2; D not certain. The germline gives CDR1 SGHTS, CDR2 YDEGEE. V was clipped by 0 bases and J by 0 bases, with 12 bases between them. CDR3 size: 16 residues. CDR3 region: CASSLGAGKTNYGYTF. The CDR3 DNA is TGTGCCAGCAGCTTGGGCGCGGGGAAGACTAACTATGGCTACACCTTC.

The chain employs TRBV25-1 and TRBJ1-2, with 8 bases matching TRBD1. The CDR3 spans 17 residues. Germline CDR1 and CDR2: MGHDK and SYGVNS. Trimming at V came to 1 base and at J to 2 bases, leaving 9 bases not matched to a gene. DNA for the CDR3: TGTGCCAGCAGTGAATGGACAGGGTCCACCTCCAACTATGGCTACACCTTC. This translates into CASSEWTGSTSNYGYTF.

This chain links TRBV6-5 with TRBJ1-1, with D possibly matching TRBD1 (6 bases). Germline CDR1 is MNHEY and CDR2 is SVGAGI. This CDR3 is built from 16 residues. V lost 0 bases and J 1 base, leaving 12 bases between the germline ends. CDR3 region: CASSYSNVQGNTEAFF. CDR3 in DNA: TGTGCCAGCAGTTACTCGAATGTACAGGGGAACACTGAAGCTTTCTTT.

This chain uses TRBV10-1 with TRBJ2-5, with 7 bases fitting TRBD2. Trimming removed 4 bases from V and 0 bases from J; junction bases left unmatched: 2. The length of the CDR3 is 14 residues. The germline V gene has CDR1 WNHNN and CDR2 SYGVQD (reference sequence). CDR3 loop: CASSAAGDQETQYF. CDR3 DNA: TGCGCCAGCAGTGCGGCGGGGGACCAAGAGACCCAGTACTTC.

This clone has only one observation. The rearrangement links TRBV29-1 to TRBJ2-2; 8 positions match TRBD1. Germline CDR1 SQVTM, CDR2 ANQGSEA. The CDR3 runs 14 residues. V was clipped by 6 bases and J by 4 bases; unmatched bases: 7. The CDR3 region has the DNA TGCAGCGTAGACCCCGGACAGGGCACCGGGGAGCTGTTTTTT. It encodes CSVDPGQGTGELFF.

The chain links TRBV27 to TRBJ2-7; D assignment may be TRBD1 or TRBD2 (5 bases each). Germline CDR1 MNHEY, CDR2 SMNVEV (reference sequence). Trimming cost V 3 bases and J 1 base, with 13 bases left between them. The CDR3 covers 15 residues. CDR3 nucleotide sequence: TGTGCCAGCAGTTTGGGGGAGTTAGGGTCCTACGAGCAGTACTTC. Translation gives CASSLGELGSYEQYF.

In DNA, the CDR3 is TGCAGTGCGCGCCCGGGACAGACCCAGTACTTC. Its translation is CSARPGQTQYF. The chain has TRBV20-1 and TRBJ2-7; TRBD1 or TRBD2 may be the D gene (5 bases each). The J call is in doubt because the DNA end fits TRBJ2-5 better. Germline assignment: CDR1 DFQATT and CDR2 SNEGSKA (reference sequence). The CDR3 totals 11 residues.

The genes are TRBV7-6 and TRBJ2-3; D unclear. The CDR3 length is 11 residues. The germline V and J ends were trimmed by 5 bases and 5 bases, with 5 bases remaining between them. CDR1 and CDR2 (germline): SGHVS, FNYEAQ. For the CDR3, the DNA is TGTGCCAGCAGCGCAATAGATACGCAGTATTTT. Its protein is CASSAIDTQYF. Filled out from reference TRBV7-6 and TRBJ2-3, the complete variable domain reads GAGVSQSPRYKVTKRGQDVALRCDPISGHVSLYWYRQALGQGPEFLTYFNYEAQQDKSGLPNDRFSAERPEGSISTLTIQRTEQRDSAMYRCASSAIDTQYFGPGTRLTVL.

The rearrangement joins TRBV20-1 to TRBJ2-5; D unresolved. This CDR3 contains 10 residues. V lost 3 bases to trimming and J lost 6 bases, with 5 bases between them. CDR1 DFQATT and CDR2 SNEGSKA come from the germline V gene (reference sequence). CDR3 DNA: TGCAGTGCTAGTATCCAGACCCAGTACTTC. Residues: CSASIQTQYF.

V and J are TRBV10-2 and TRBJ2-1; 8 positions agree with TRBD2. V trimming: 2 bases; J trimming: 7 bases; junction bases outside the gene matches: 7. The CDR3 is made up of 15 amino acids. Germline V lookup: CDR1 WSHSY, CDR2 SAAADI. CDR3 DNA: TGCGCCAGCAGTGAGGGCGGGGGGTCGTATAATGAGCAGTTCTTC. This translates into CASSEGGGSYNEQFF.

V is TRBV4-1 and J is TRBJ2-3; D is unclear. This CDR3 comprises 15 residues. Germline V lookup: CDR1 MGHRA, CDR2 YSYEKL. The V gene lost 1 base and the J gene lost 0 bases, with 8 bases spanning the gap. CDR3 DNA: TGCGCCAGCAGCCAAGTACAGACTAGCACAGATACGCAGTATTTT. It encodes CASSQVQTSTDTQYF.

This rearrangement joins TRBV4-3 to TRBJ1-1; D possibly corresponds to TRBD1 (5 bases). The germline V gene has CDR1 LGHNA and CDR2 YSLEER. The CDR3 loop spans 15 amino acids. Trimming left V 0 bases short and J 5 bases short, with 13 bases between. CDR3 sequence: CASSQDDAGGTEAFF. As DNA, the CDR3 is TGCGCCAGCAGCCAAGATGATGCTGGGGGGACTGAAGCTTTCTTT.

The rearrangement links TRBV7-2 to TRBJ2-7; D possibly corresponds to TRBD2 (6 bases). V shed 5 bases and J shed 1 base, with 27 bases lying between them. Germline assignment: CDR1 SGHTA and CDR2 FQGNSA. The CDR3 is 19 amino acids. CDR3 region: CASSPRRTNYGTLSYEQYF. CDR3 coding DNA: TGTGCCAGCAGCCCCCGCCGGACAAACTACGGGACTTTATCCTACGAGCAGTACTTC.

The V call is TRBV10-2, the J call TRBJ1-6; D uncertain. This CDR3 contains 17 residues. Per germline, CDR1 WSHSY and CDR2 SAAADI. Trimming stripped 0 bases from V and 8 bases from J, with 17 bases between. CDR3 DNA: TGCGCCAGCAGTGAGTCGAAGGGCCGGACGCCAGATTCACCCCTCCACTTT. Encoded protein: CASSESKGRTPDSPLHF.

The gene calls are TRBV18 and TRBJ1-1; D uncertain. CDR3 size: 15 residues. Trimming cost V 2 bases and J 3 bases, with 13 bases left between them. Germline CDR1 is KGHSH and CDR2 is LQKENI. CDR3 amino acids: CASSPTLSADTEAFF. CDR3 in DNA: TGTGCCAGCTCACCAACTCTGAGTGCTGACACTGAAGCTTTCTTT.

The V and J genes are TRBV10-2 and TRBJ2-5; D is unclear. This CDR3 contains 15 residues. Trimming left V 1 base short and J 5 bases short, with 14 bases between. Germline CDR1 reads WSHSY; CDR2 reads SAAADI. CDR3 coding DNA: TGCGCCAGCAGTGAGTTGTTGGGAATTCGGGAGACCCAGTACTTC. Translation: CASSELLGIRETQYF.

V usage is TRBV30 and J usage is TRBJ2-7; the D is unclear. The length of the CDR3 is 12 residues. The V gene lost 2 bases and the J gene lost 3 bases, with 8 bases spanning the gap. Germline-derived CDR1 and CDR2 are GTSNPN and SVGIG (reference sequence). The CDR3 DNA sequence: TGTGCCTGGAGTATGTCCGGCTACGAGCAGTACTTC. As protein: CAWSMSGYEQYF.

The chain carries TRBV4-3 and TRBJ2-1; TRBD2 matches at 7 bases. Germline CDR1 is LGHNA and CDR2 is YSLEER. The trim removed 1 base at V and 4 bases at J, leaving 4 bases unmatched. CDR3 length: 15 amino acids. DNA for the CDR3: TGCGCCAGCAGCCAAGGTGGGGACTATTACAATGAGCAGTTCTTC. It yields the protein CASSQGGDYYNEQFF.

In DNA form, the CDR3 reads TGTGCCAGCAGCTTAGACGTAGATGAGCAGTTCTTC. This encodes CASSLDVDEQFF. The genes are TRBV7-2 and TRBJ2-1; D not resolved. Per germline, CDR1 SGHTA and CDR2 FQGNSA. V was trimmed by 1 base and J by 8 bases, leaving 6 bases between them. This CDR3 has 12 amino acids.

The chain joins TRBV2 to TRBJ2-3; 7 bases fit TRBD2. This CDR3 comprises 16 residues. V lost 6 bases, J lost 4 bases, and 13 bases stayed unmatched. Germline CDR1 reads SNHLY; CDR2 reads FYNNEI. CDR3 sequence reads: CASRYLTSKGSDTQYF. Written as DNA, the CDR3 is TGTGCCAGCAGATACTTGACTAGCAAGGGCTCAGATACGCAGTATTTT.

This sequence joins TRBV21-1 and TRBJ1-6; the D segment call TRBD1 is taken from the table without a DNA check. TRBV21-1 is shown as a pseudogene. The CDR3 runs 16 residues. The CDR3 loop is CASSKATATSNSPLHF. CDR3 sequence (DNA): TGTGCCAGCAGCAAAGCGACAGCGACCTCGAATTCACCCCTCCACTTT.

This chain joins TRBV3-1 (or the pseudogene TRBV3-2) and TRBJ2-7, with D maybe TRBD2 (6 bases). The CDR3 has 16 residues. V was shortened by 0 bases and J by 0 bases, with 12 bases between the two germline ends. Germline V lookup: CDR1 LGHDT, CDR2 YNNKEL (reference sequence). CDR3 sequence: CASSQDFGTRSYEQYF. In nucleotides, the CDR3 is TGTGCCAGCAGCCAAGATTTCGGGACTCGCTCCTACGAGCAGTACTTC.

The chain uses TRBV9 and TRBJ2-1; TRBD2 matches 7 bases. The CDR3 extends over 16 amino acids. Germline V lookup: CDR1 SGDLS, CDR2 YYNGEE. The ends lost 1 base at V and 6 bases at J; junction bases unmatched: 10. CDR3 sequence: CASSVSGTGGANEQFF. For the CDR3, the DNA is TGTGCCAGCAGCGTATCCGGAACGGGGGGTGCCAATGAGCAGTTCTTC. Together with reference TRBV9 and TRBJ2-1, the CDR3 gives the full variable domain: DSGVTQTPKHLITATGQRVTLRCSPRSGDLSVYWYQQSLDQGLQFLIQYYNGEERAKGNILERFSAQQFPDLHSELNLSSLELGDSALYFCASSVSGTGGANEQFFGPGTRLTVL.

This clone was seen a few times. The chain is built from TRBV3-1 (or the pseudogene TRBV3-2) and TRBJ2-2; the D is unclear. Germline CDR1 reads LGHDT; CDR2 reads YNNKEL (reference sequence). V lost 3 bases, J lost 4 bases, and 6 bases lay in between. The CDR3 length is 13 residues. The CDR3 nucleotides are TGTGCCAGCAGCCAGTCTCCCACCGGGGAGCTGTTTTTT. Translated: CASSQSPTGELFF.

The genes are TRBV6-6 and TRBJ2-2, with TRBD1 matching 10 bases. Germline-derived CDR1 and CDR2 are MNHNY and SVGAGI (reference sequence). The CDR3 runs 15 residues. Losses at the gene ends were 8 bases for V and 5 bases for J; bases not matched to a gene: 8. CDR3 sequence: CASGRDRGMTGELFF. The DNA of the CDR3 is TGTGCCAGCGGACGGGACAGGGGTATGACCGGGGAGCTGTTTTTT.

This chain links TRBV4-1 with TRBJ2-1; D is unresolved. Trimming shortened V by 2 bases and J by 0 bases, and 11 bases separated the two germline ends. Germline assignment: CDR1 MGHRA and CDR2 YSYEKL. The CDR3 runs 16 residues. CDR3 sequence: CASSQSPGRSYNEQFF. CDR3 DNA sequence: TGCGCCAGCAGCCAATCGCCGGGCCGCTCCTACAATGAGCAGTTCTTC.

This clone was picked up one time. The chain is built from TRBV6-5 and TRBJ2-5; 7 nucleotides match TRBD2. V shed 11 bases, J shed 2 bases, and the junction held 11 bases outside the gene matches. Germline V gene data show CDR1 as MNHEY and CDR2 as SVGAGI. The CDR3 consists of 14 residues. CDR3 nucleotides: TGTGCCGGACGTCCGGGGGGTGGGCAAGAGACCCAGTACTTC. The encoded protein is CAGRPGGGQETQYF.

V is TRBV21-1 and J is TRBJ2-4; the D call in the table, TRBD2, was not verified against the DNA. TRBV21-1 is an annotated pseudogene. The CDR3 contains 12 residues. As DNA, the CDR3 is TGTGCCAGCAACACACTAGCGGGGGTTCAGTACTTC. Residues: CASNTLAGVQYF.

The rearrangement links TRBV5-6 to TRBJ2-3; 13 nucleotides line up with TRBD2. V shed 5 bases, J shed 4 bases, and the junction held 7 bases outside the gene matches. The CDR3 consists of 16 residues. The germline V gene encodes CDR1 SGHDT and CDR2 YYEEEE. CDR3 DNA: TGTGCCAGCAGGGCTACTAGCGGGGGGGACTCAGATACGCAGTATTTT. It translates to CASRATSGGDSDTQYF.

The chain has TRBV7-2 and TRBJ2-7; D unresolved. In germline, CDR1 is SGHTA, CDR2 FQGNSA. V lost 0 bases to trimming and J lost 2 bases, with 14 bases between them. The CDR3 runs to 16 residues. CDR3 amino acids: CASSLAADTNPYEQYF. The CDR3 region has the DNA TGTGCCAGCAGCTTAGCCGCCGACACAAACCCCTACGAGCAGTACTTC.